This TCR beta chain was profiled in a study of Graves' ophthalmopathy and Graves' hyperthyroidism. Germline CDR1 and CDR2: SEHNR and FQNEAQ (reference sequence). The CDR3 contains 13 residues. Trimming stripped 3 bases from V and 2 bases from J, with 8 bases between. RNA transcripts were the source from which TCR beta CDR3 regions were amplified. The first-round RT-PCR employed HTBI primers together with the Qiagen OneStep RT-PCR kit. A multiplex PCR was then performed as the second round. MiXCR, applied by TCRdb to the multiplex PCR reads, yields one record per CDR3 protein. The sample lists about 400,000 distinct CDR3 sequences, roughly 14% occurring once. Study-wide results and limits: In blood, most expanded thyroid clonotypes above 0.001 frequency were also detected.

This clonotype has at least ten counts. The antigen is not known. The receptor was derived from a woman aged 18-29 years with stable Graves' hyperthyroidism. The chain couples TRBV7-9 to TRBJ2-7; D gene ambiguous. Sequenced input: peripheral blood. CDR3 sequence: CASSFDIPYEQYF. Here the CDR3 DNA reads TGTGCCAGCAGCTTTGACATCCCCTACGAGCAGTACTTC.